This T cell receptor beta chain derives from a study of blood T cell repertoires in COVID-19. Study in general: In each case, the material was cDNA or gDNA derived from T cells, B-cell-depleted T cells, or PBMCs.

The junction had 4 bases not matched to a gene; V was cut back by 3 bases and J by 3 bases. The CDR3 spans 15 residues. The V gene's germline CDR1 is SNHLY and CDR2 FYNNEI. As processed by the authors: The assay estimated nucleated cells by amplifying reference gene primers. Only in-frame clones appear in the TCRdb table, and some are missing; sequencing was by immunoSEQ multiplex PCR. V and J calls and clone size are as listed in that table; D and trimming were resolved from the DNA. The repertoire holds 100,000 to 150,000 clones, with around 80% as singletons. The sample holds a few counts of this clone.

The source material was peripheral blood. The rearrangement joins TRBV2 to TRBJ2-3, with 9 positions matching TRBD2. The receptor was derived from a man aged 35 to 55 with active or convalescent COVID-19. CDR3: CASSDGGGGTDTQYF. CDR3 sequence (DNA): TGTGCCAGCAGTGATGGCGGGGGGGGAACAGATACGCAGTATTTT.